Each of the 30 T cell receptor beta chains below was sequenced from the same sample in a study of cytotoxic CD8 clonotypes in ibrutinib-treated CLL. Generated by immunoSEQ multiplex PCR, the TCRdb table keeps only in-frame clones and is missing some. The sample consists of approximately 92,000 clones, 60% to 80% of them appearing once. Here the sequenced sample was PBMCs, taken after 24 months of ibrutinib treatment. These TCRs come from a human donor with chronic lymphocytic leukemia.

The gene calls are TRBV19 and TRBJ1-5; TRBD1 agrees at 7 bases. The germline V gene encodes CDR1 LNHDA and CDR2 SQIVND (reference sequence). V lost 4 bases and J lost 2; bases outside the gene matches: 5. The CDR3 has 15 residues. The CDR3 here is CASSRQGPGNQPQHF. The CDR3 nucleotides read TGTGCCAGTAGTAGACAGGGTCCGGGCAATCAGCCCCAGCATTTT.

The chain is built from TRBV9 and TRBJ2-1, with D perhaps matching TRBD1 (6 bases). Looked up from germline, CDR1 is SGDLS and CDR2 is YYNGEE. This CDR3 spans 14 amino acids. Trimming removed 0 bases at V and 10 bases at J, with 14 bases between. Here the CDR3 reads CASSVVMGTREQFF. The DNA of the CDR3 is TGTGCCAGCAGCGTAGTGATGGGGACAAGGGAGCAGTTCTTC.

The chain links TRBV2 to TRBJ2-5; D unclear. Trimming removed 7 bases from V and 0 bases from J, with 12 bases in between. Germline V gives CDR1 SNHLY, CDR2 FYNNEI. The CDR3 is 14 residues long. CDR3 amino acids: CASTRVADQETQYF. In nucleotides, the CDR3 is TGTGCCAGCACCAGAGTTGCGGACCAAGAGACCCAGTACTTC.

V is TRBV20-1 and J is TRBJ2-1; D is unclear. CDR1 is DFQATT and CDR2 is SNEGSKA in the germline V gene (reference sequence). With 2 bases removed from V and 8 bases from J, the gap between germline ends came to 4 bases. The CDR3 sequence is 10 residues long. CDR3: CSARIDEQFF. The DNA of the CDR3 is TGCAGTGCTAGAATTGATGAGCAGTTCTTC.

The chain recombines TRBV11-3 with TRBJ1-1; D may be TRBD1 (6 bases). This CDR3 spans 14 amino acids. Germline CDR1 and CDR2: SGHNT and YENEEA. V was trimmed by 5 bases and J by 4 bases, leaving 14 bases between them. CDR3 loop: CASSPGQSPTEAFF. For the CDR3, the DNA is TGTGCCAGCAGCCCTGGACAGAGTCCCACTGAAGCTTTCTTT. The variable domain in full, with the rest retrieved from reference TRBV11-3 and TRBJ1-1, is EAGVVQSPRYKIIEKKQPVAFWCNPISGHNTLYWYLQNLGQGPELLIRYENEEAVDDSQLPKDRFSAERLKGVDSTLKIQPAELGDSAVYLCASSPGQSPTEAFFGQGTRLTVV.

The chain links TRBV19 to TRBJ2-2; 8 nucleotides match TRBD1. The germline gives CDR1 LNHDA, CDR2 SQIVND (reference sequence). The CDR3 is 16 amino acids. J was trimmed by 7 bases and V by 1 base; bases with no gene match: 8. As DNA, the CDR3 is TGTGCCAGTAGTATAGTAGGGACAGGAGGATTCGGGGAGCTGTTTTTT. Translating gives CASSIVGTGGFGELFF.

The chain recombines TRBV6-7 with TRBJ2-3; 10 nucleotides match TRBD1. TRBV6-7 carries the ORF label, with uncertain function. The CDR3 runs to 16 residues. Trimming cost V 1 base and J 4 bases; bases outside gene matches: 5. This CDR3 is CASSYWGQGNADTQYF. CDR3 nucleotide sequence: TGTGCCAGCAGTTACTGGGGACAGGGGAACGCAGATACGCAGTATTTT.

This chain joins TRBV4-1 and TRBJ1-4; D not resolved. The CDR3 runs 15 residues. In germline, CDR1 is MGHRA, CDR2 YSYEKL. V was pared by 1 base and J by 2 bases, with 8 bases between. CDR3 coding DNA: TGCGCCAGCAGCCAAGTGCCAGATACTAATGAAAAACTGTTTTTT. Protein product: CASSQVPDTNEKLFF.

V and J are TRBV19 and TRBJ2-6; TRBD1 aligns across 9 bases. The V segment lost 3 bases and the J segment 3 bases; nucleotides outside the gene matches: 6. The V gene's germline CDR1 is LNHDA and CDR2 SQIVND (reference sequence). The CDR3 sequence is 17 residues long. The CDR3 coding sequence is TGTGCCAGTAGTATGACAGGGGGTCTGGTTGGGGCCAACGTCCTGACTTTC. It encodes CASSMTGGLVGANVLTF.

The chain links TRBV6-1 to TRBJ2-7, with TRBD1 matching over 8 bases. The CDR3 loop spans 14 amino acids. In germline, CDR1 is MNHNS, CDR2 SASEGT. V lost 8 bases and J lost 3; bases outside the gene matches: 9. As DNA, the CDR3 is TGTGCCAGCCGCTCTGCAGGGGGCCTCTACGAGCAGTACTTC. Amino acids: CASRSAGGLYEQYF.

The CDR3, as DNA: TGCGCCAGCAGCAGGGGAGCGGGGGCCAGGGAGACCCAGTACTTC. Protein product: CASSRGAGARETQYF. The chain uses TRBV5-1 and TRBJ2-5, with TRBD2 identical over 8 bases. After removal of 4 bases from V and 5 bases from J, the junction contained 10 bases not matched to a gene. CDR1 and CDR2 (germline): SGHRS, YFSETQ. The CDR3 has 15 amino acids.

A word on this clone: The sample has other DNA sequences that encode this CDR3 too. The V and J genes are TRBV19 and TRBJ1-5, with no clear D. Germline V CDR1 and CDR2: LNHDA, SQIVND (reference sequence). The CDR3 loop spans 12 amino acids. Trimming removed 11 bases from V and 1 base from J, with 9 bases in between. CDR3 residues: CASRESNQPQHF. The CDR3 nucleotides are TGTGCCTCTAGGGAGAGCAATCAGCCCCAGCATTTT. Filled out from reference TRBV19 and TRBJ1-5, the complete variable domain reads DGGITQSPKYLFRKEGQNVTLSCEQNLNHDAMYWYRQDPGQGLRLIYYSQIVNDFQKGDIAEGYSVSREKKESFPLTVTSAQKNPTAFYLCASRESNQPQHFGDGTRLSIL.

The chain carries TRBV29-1 and TRBJ2-7; D is tentatively TRBD1 or TRBD2 (5 bases each). Germline CDR1 SQVTM, CDR2 ANQGSEA. CDR3 length: 13 amino acids. The V gene lost 5 bases and the J gene lost 6 bases, with 17 bases spanning the gap. CDR3 nucleotide sequence: TGCAGCGTTTATGGGGGAGAGGGTTTCGAGCAGTACTTC. Translation: CSVYGGEGFEQYF.

V is TRBV7-9 and J is TRBJ2-2, with 12 nucleotides matching TRBD1. Germline assignment: CDR1 SEHNR and CDR2 FQNEAQ (reference sequence). Trimming took 6 bases from V and 7 from J; bases not matched to a gene: 9. The CDR3 consists of 16 residues. Here the CDR3 DNA reads TGTGCCAGCAGGCCGGGACAGGGGGCGTTTGGCGGGGAGCTGTTTTTT. Translated, it gives CASRPGQGAFGGELFF.

In this sample, this clone turned up a few times. V gene TRBV2 combines with J gene TRBJ1-1; D is ambiguous. The V gene's germline CDR1 is SNHLY and CDR2 FYNNEI. The V and J ends lost 8 bases and 5 bases respectively, with 12 bases between them. The CDR3 is made up of 12 amino acids. CDR3 protein: CASGFGGTEAFF. CDR3 nucleotide sequence: TGTGCCAGCGGCTTTGGAGGAACTGAAGCTTTCTTT.

This CDR3 is CASSLPGREETQYF. The CDR3 nucleotides read TGTGCCAGCAGTTTGCCGGGCAGGGAAGAGACCCAGTACTTC. The rearrangement uses TRBV28 and TRBJ2-5, with a weak D call TRBD1 (5 bases). Germline loops: CDR1 MDHEN, CDR2 SYDVKM. The V and J ends lost 3 bases and 3 bases respectively, with 11 bases between them. The CDR3 sequence is 14 residues long. The whole variable domain, remainder taken from reference TRBV28 and TRBJ2-5, is DVKVTQSSRYLVKRTGEKVFLECVQDMDHENMFWYRQDPGLGLRLIYFSYDVKMKEKGDIPEGYSVSREKKERFSLILESASTNQTSMYLCASSLPGREETQYFGPGTRLLVL.

The chain carries TRBV5-5 and TRBJ1-3; D is possibly TRBD1 (5 bases). V shed 3 bases and J shed 2 bases, with 12 bases lying between them. CDR1 is SGHKS and CDR2 is YYEKEE in the germline V gene (reference sequence). There are 15 residues in the CDR3. CDR3 loop: CASSWGWRAGNTIYF. The CDR3, as DNA: TGTGCCAGCAGCTGGGGGTGGAGAGCTGGAAACACCATATATTTT.

This chain links TRBV7-9 with TRBJ2-2; 8 bases are a match to TRBD2. This CDR3 region has 16 residues. Germline loops: CDR1 SEHNR, CDR2 FQNEAQ (reference sequence). The J segment lost 2 bases and the V segment lost 5 bases, leaving 7 bases of the junction unmatched. The CDR3 reads CASSATSGYNTGELFF. The CDR3 region has the DNA TGTGCCAGCAGCGCCACTAGCGGATACAACACCGGGGAGCTGTTTTTT.

The CDR3 sequence: CASSRRDLRVANYGYTF. As DNA, the CDR3 is TGTGCCAGCTCACGGCGGGATCTCCGGGTAGCTAACTATGGCTACACCTTC. This chain joins TRBV18 and TRBJ1-2; D is unclear. This CDR3 has 17 amino acids. Trimming removed 4 bases from V and 0 bases from J, with 18 bases in between. Per the germline V gene, CDR1 is KGHSH and CDR2 is LQKENI. Full variable domain (outside the CDR3, taken from reference TRBV18 and TRBJ1-2): NAGVMQNPRHLVRRRGQEARLRCSPMKGHSHVYWYRQLPEEGLKFMVYLQKENIIDESGMPKERFSAEFPKEGPSILRIQQVVRGDSAAYFCASSRRDLRVANYGYTFGSGTRLTVV.

The V gene is TRBV19, the J gene TRBJ1-1, with D possibly being TRBD1 (5 bases). The CDR3 extends over 14 amino acids. Trimming removed 7 bases at V and 7 bases at J, with 19 bases between. Germline assignment: CDR1 LNHDA and CDR2 SQIVND (reference sequence). The CDR3 sequence: CASNLGGVGNEAFF. DNA for the CDR3: TGTGCCAGTAATCTGGGGGGGGTAGGAAATGAAGCTTTCTTT.

The chain combines TRBV29-1 with TRBJ1-5; possible D gene TRBD1, 5 bases. Between the trimmed V and J ends, which lost 6 bases and 0 bases, there was a span of 6 bases. CDR3 length: 12 amino acids. Germline CDR1 reads SQVTM; CDR2 reads ANQGSEA. In DNA, the CDR3 is TGCAGCGTGACAGATAGCAATCAGCCCCAGCATTTT. Encoded protein: CSVTDSNQPQHF.

The chain links TRBV29-1 to TRBJ2-1, with D possibly called TRBD1 or TRBD2 (5 bases each). Germline V CDR1 and CDR2: SQVTM, ANQGSEA. Trimming cost V 2 bases and J 0 bases, with 17 bases left between them. CDR3 size: 17 residues. Written as DNA, the CDR3 is TGCAGCGTTGAACCGGGGCAGGGATCAGACTCCTACAATGAGCAGTTCTTC. Translation gives CSVEPGQGSDSYNEQFF.

The V gene is TRBV14, the J gene TRBJ1-1; D remains unclear. CDR3 size: 15 residues. Germline V CDR1 and CDR2: SGHDN, FVKESK. Between the trimmed V and J ends, which lost 4 bases and 0 bases, there was a span of 12 bases. The CDR3 sequence is CASSPWALLNTEAFF. The CDR3 nucleotides read TGTGCCAGCAGCCCATGGGCCCTGCTGAACACTGAAGCTTTCTTT.

This chain links TRBV10-3 with TRBJ2-3; weak D call: TRBD2 (5 bases). This CDR3 spans 13 amino acids. Deletions cut 8 bases from V and 0 bases from J, with 9 bases between. Per germline, CDR1 ENHRY and CDR2 SYGVKD. The CDR3 nucleotides read TGTGCCATCGGAGCGGTTAGCACAGATACGCAGTATTTT. It encodes CAIGAVSTDTQYF.

The chain uses TRBV7-2 and TRBJ2-7; 12 nucleotides line up with TRBD2. The CDR3 totals 16 residues. CDR1 and CDR2 (germline): SGHTA, FQGNSA. J lost 2 bases, V lost 5 bases, and 7 bases had no gene match. The CDR3 nucleotides are TGTGCCAGCAGCAGGGGGACTAGCGGGCTCCCCTACGAGCAGTACTTC. Residues: CASSRGTSGLPYEQYF.

The CDR3 sequence: CASSAGTSDEQFF. CDR3 DNA sequence: TGTGCCAGCAGCGCCGGGACTAGCGATGAGCAGTTCTTC. The chain carries TRBV7-9 and TRBJ2-1; 10 bases fit TRBD2. Germline values: CDR1 SEHNR, CDR2 FQNEAQ (reference sequence). V dropped 5 bases and J dropped 8; count of bases not matched to a gene: 3. The CDR3 length is 13 residues.

The chain couples TRBV6-6 to TRBJ1-2, with 7 bases lining up with TRBD1. With 5 bases clipped from V and 12 bases from J, the junction kept 12 bases outside the gene matches. The CDR3 covers 13 residues. Germline CDR1 and CDR2: MNHNY and SVGAGI (reference sequence). The CDR3 bases are TGTGCCAGCAGTACCCGACAGGGAGGGTGGCACACCTTC. This codes for CASSTRQGGWHTF.

In its sample, this clone was seen once. J is TRBJ1-4 and V is TRBV4-2, with a weak D call TRBD1 (5 bases). The CDR3 is 17 residues long. Germline V gene sequence: CDR1 LGHNA, CDR2 YNFKEQ. V was shortened by 0 bases and J by 1 base, with 12 bases between the two germline ends. The CDR3 nucleotides read TGTGCCAGCAGCCAAGATGTGAGGGGTCAAACTAATGAAAAACTGTTTTTT. Its protein is CASSQDVRGQTNEKLFF.

The V call is TRBV16, the J call TRBJ2-3, with a possible D match to TRBD1 (6 bases). The CDR3 is made up of 13 amino acids. V lost 7 bases to trimming and J lost 4 bases, with 12 bases between them. Looked up from germline, CDR1 is KGHSY and CDR2 is FQNENV. This chain's CDR3 is CASTKDSSDTQYF. The CDR3 region has the DNA TGTGCCAGCACCAAGGACAGCTCAGATACGCAGTATTTT.

V and J are TRBV6-1 and TRBJ2-7, with TRBD2 identical over 11 bases. V dropped 7 bases and J dropped 1; count of bases not matched to a gene: 6. Germline CDR1 is MNHNS and CDR2 is SASEGT. The CDR3 has 15 residues. The CDR3 spells CASKIAGGPSYEQYF. In DNA, the CDR3 is TGTGCCAGCAAGATAGCGGGAGGGCCTTCCTACGAGCAGTACTTC.